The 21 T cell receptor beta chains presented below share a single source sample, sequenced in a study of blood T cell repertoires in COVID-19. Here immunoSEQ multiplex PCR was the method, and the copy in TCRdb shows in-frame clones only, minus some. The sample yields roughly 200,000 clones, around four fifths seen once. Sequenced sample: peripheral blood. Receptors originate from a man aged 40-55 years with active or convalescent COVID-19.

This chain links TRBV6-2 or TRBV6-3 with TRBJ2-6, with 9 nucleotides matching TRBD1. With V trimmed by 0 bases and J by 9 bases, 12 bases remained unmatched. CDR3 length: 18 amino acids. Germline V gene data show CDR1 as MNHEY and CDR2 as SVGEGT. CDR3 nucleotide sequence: TGTGCCAGCAGTTACTCGGGACAGGGCTCAAGTAGAGGCAACGTCCTGACTTTC. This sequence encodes CASSYSGQGSSRGNVLTF.

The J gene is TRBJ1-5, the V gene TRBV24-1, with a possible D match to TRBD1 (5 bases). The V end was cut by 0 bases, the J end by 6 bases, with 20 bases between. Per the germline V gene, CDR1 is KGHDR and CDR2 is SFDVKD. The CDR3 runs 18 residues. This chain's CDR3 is CATSDLLFTGPEGQPQHF. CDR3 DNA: TGTGCCACCAGTGATTTGCTGTTCACAGGCCCCGAAGGTCAGCCCCAGCATTTT.

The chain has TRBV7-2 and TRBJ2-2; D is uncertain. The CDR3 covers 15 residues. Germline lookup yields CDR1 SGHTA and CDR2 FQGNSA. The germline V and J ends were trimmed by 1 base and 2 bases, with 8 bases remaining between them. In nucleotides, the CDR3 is TGTGCCAGCAGCTTAGGGCAGACTAACACCGGGGAGCTGTTTTTT. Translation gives CASSLGQTNTGELFF. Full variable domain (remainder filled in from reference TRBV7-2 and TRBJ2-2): GAGVSQSPSNKVTEKGKDVELRCDPISGHTALYWYRQSLGQGLEFLIYFQGNSAPDKSGLPSDRFSAERTGGSVSTLTIQRTQQEDSAVYLCASSLGQTNTGELFFGEGSRLTVL.

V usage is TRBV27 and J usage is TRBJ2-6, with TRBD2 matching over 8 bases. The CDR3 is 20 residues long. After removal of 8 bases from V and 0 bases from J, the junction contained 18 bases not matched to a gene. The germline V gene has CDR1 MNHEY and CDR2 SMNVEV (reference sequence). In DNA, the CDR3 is TGTGCCAGCCTCATCCACCCGCCTAGCGGGTCGCTCTCTGGGGCCAACGTCCTGACTTTC. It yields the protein CASLIHPPSGSLSGANVLTF.

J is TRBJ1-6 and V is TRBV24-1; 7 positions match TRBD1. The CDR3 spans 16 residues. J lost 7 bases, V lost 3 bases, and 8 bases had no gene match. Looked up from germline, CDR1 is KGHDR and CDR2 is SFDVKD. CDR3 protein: CATSDPAGTENSPLHF. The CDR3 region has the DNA TGTGCCACCAGTGATCCGGCCGGGACAGAAAATTCACCCCTCCACTTT.

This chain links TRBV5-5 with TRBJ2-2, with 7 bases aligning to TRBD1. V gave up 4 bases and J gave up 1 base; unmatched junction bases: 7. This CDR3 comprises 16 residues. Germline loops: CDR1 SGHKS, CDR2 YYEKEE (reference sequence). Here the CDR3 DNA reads TGTGCCAGCAGCGTGACCGGGACAGTGAACACCGGGGAGCTGTTTTTT. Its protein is CASSVTGTVNTGELFF. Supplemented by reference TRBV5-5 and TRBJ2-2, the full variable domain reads DAGVTQSPTHLIKTRGQQVTLRCSPISGHKSVSWYQQVLGQGPQFIFQYYEKEERGRGNFPDRFSARQFPNYSSELNVNALLLGDSALYLCASSVTGTVNTGELFFGEGSRLTVL.

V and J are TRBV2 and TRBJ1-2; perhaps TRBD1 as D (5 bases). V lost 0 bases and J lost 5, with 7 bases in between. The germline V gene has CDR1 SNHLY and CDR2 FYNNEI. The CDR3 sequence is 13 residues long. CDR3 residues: CASSEARVYGYTF. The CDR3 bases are TGTGCCAGCAGTGAAGCCAGGGTGTATGGCTACACCTTC. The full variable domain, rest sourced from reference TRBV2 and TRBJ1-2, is EPEVTQTPSHQVTQMGQEVILRCVPISNHLYFYWYRQILGQKVEFLVSFYNNEISEKSEIFDDQFSVERPDGSNFTLKIRSTKLEDSAMYFCASSEARVYGYTFGSGTRLTVV.

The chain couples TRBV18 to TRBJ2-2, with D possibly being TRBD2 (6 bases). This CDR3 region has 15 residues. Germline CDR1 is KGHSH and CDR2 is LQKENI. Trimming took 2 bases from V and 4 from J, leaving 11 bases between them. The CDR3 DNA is TGTGCCAGCTCACCAGGCTTAGCGGCCACCGGGGAGCTGTTTTTT. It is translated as CASSPGLAATGELFF. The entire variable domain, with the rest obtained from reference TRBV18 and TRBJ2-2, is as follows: NAGVMQNPRHLVRRRGQEARLRCSPMKGHSHVYWYRQLPEEGLKFMVYLQKENIIDESGMPKERFSAEFPKEGPSILRIQQVVRGDSAAYFCASSPGLAATGELFFGEGSRLTVL.

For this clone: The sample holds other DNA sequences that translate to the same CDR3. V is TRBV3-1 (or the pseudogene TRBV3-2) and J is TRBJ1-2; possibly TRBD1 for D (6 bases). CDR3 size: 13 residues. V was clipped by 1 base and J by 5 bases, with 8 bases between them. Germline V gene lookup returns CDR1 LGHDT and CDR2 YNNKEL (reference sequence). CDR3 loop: CASSQAQGYGYTF. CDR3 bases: TGTGCCAGCAGCCAAGCACAGGGTTATGGCTACACCTTC.

CDR3 sequence: CASSAEARASSYEQYF. CDR3 nucleotide sequence: TGTGCCAGCAGTGCCGAAGCCAGGGCGAGCTCCTACGAGCAGTACTTC. The chain joins TRBV6-1 to TRBJ2-7, with D tentatively TRBD1 (5 bases). CDR1 and CDR2 (germline): MNHNS, SASEGT. V dropped 4 bases and J dropped 0 bases, with 16 bases sitting between them. The CDR3 is 16 residues long.

DNA of the CDR3: TGTGCCAGCAGCCAAGACCAGGGCTCTAATGAAAAACTGTTTTTT. It translates to CASSQDQGSNEKLFF. The chain has TRBV3-1 (or the pseudogene TRBV3-2) and TRBJ1-4; D is perhaps TRBD1 (5 bases). Trimming cost V 0 bases and J 3 bases, with 8 bases left between them. The V gene's germline CDR1 is LGHDT and CDR2 YNNKEL (reference sequence). CDR3 length equals 15 residues.

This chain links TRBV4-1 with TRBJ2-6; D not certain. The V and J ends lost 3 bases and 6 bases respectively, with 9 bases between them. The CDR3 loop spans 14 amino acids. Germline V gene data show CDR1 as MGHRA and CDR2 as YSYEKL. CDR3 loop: CASSHGEVANVLTF. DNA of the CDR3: TGCGCCAGCAGCCATGGAGAGGTGGCCAACGTCCTGACTTTC.

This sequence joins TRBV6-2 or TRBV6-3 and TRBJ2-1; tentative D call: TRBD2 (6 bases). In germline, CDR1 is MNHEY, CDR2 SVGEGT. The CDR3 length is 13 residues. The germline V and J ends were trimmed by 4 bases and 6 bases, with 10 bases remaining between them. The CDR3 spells CASSWGLLNEQFF. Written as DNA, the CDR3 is TGTGCCAGCAGTTGGGGACTTCTCAATGAGCAGTTCTTC.

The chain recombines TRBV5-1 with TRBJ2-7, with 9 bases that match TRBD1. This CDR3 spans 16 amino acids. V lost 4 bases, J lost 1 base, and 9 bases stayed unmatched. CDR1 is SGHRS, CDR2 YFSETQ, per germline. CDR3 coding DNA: TGCGCCAGCAGCCCGGCGGGACAGGGAAAATCCTACGAGCAGTACTTC. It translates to CASSPAGQGKSYEQYF.

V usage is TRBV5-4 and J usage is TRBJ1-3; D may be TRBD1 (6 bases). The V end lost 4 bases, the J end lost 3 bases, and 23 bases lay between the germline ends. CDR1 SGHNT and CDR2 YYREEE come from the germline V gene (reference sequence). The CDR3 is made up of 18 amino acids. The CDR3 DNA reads TGTGCCAGCAGCCCTACACTACAGGGAGCTCAGGATGGAAACACCATATATTTT. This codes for CASSPTLQGAQDGNTIYF.

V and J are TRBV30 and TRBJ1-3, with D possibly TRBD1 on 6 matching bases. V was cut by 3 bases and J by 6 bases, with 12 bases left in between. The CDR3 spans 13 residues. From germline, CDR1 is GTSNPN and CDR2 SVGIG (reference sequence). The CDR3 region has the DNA TGTGCCTGGAGGGCGGCAGGGGCAAACACCATATATTTT. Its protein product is CAWRAAGANTIYF.

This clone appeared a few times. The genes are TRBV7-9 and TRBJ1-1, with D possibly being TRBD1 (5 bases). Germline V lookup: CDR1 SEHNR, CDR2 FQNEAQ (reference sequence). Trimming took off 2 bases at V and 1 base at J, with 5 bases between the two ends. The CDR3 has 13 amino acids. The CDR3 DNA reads TGTGCCAGCAGCTTACAGGGGAACACTGAAGCTTTCTTT. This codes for CASSLQGNTEAFF. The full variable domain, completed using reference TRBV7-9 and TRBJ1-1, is DTGVSQNPRHKITKRGQNVTFRCDPISEHNRLYWYRQTLGQGPEFLTYFQNEAQLEKSRLLSDRFSAERPKGSFSTLEIQRTEQGDSAMYLCASSLQGNTEAFFGQGTRLTVV.

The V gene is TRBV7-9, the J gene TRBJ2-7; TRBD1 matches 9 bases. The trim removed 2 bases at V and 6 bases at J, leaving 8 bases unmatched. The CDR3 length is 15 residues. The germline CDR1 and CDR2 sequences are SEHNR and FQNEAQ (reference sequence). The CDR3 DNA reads TGTGCCAGCAGCTTACAATCGGGACAGGGAGTCGAGCAGTACTTC. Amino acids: CASSLQSGQGVEQYF.

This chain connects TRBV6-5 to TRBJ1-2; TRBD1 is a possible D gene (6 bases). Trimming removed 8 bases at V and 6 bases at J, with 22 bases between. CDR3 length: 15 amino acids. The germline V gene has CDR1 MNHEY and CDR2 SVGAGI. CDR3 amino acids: CASLGRQAPLDGYTF. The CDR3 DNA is TGTGCCAGCCTGGGGCGACAGGCCCCCTTGGATGGCTACACCTTC.

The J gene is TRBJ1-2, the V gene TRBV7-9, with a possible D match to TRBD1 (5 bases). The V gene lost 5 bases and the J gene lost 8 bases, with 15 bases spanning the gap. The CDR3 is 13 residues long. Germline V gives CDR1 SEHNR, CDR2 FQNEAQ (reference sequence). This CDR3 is CASSPGVQDGYTF. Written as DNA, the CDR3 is TGTGCCAGCAGCCCGGGGGTACAGGACGGCTACACCTTC.

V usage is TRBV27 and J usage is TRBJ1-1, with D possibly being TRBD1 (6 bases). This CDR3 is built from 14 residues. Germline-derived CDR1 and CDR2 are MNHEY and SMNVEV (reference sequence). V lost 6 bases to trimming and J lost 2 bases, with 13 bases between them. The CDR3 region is CASRDRPINTEAFF. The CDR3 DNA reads TGTGCCAGCAGGGACAGACCGATAAACACTGAAGCTTTCTTT.